The 21 T cell receptor beta chains given below trace back to one sample, sequenced in a study of blood T cell repertoires in COVID-19. Measured with immunoSEQ multiplex PCR; TCRdb has only the in-frame clones, and not every one. The data contain around 180,000 clones, 87% of them singletons. Sequencing was done on a sample of peripheral blood. These TCRs come from a man in his forties with active or convalescent COVID-19.

This clone has a handful of counts. The chain joins TRBV29-1 to TRBJ1-2; D gene uncertain. Germline-derived CDR1 and CDR2 are SQVTM and ANQGSEA. V shed 4 bases and J shed 2 bases, with 17 bases lying between them. The CDR3 runs 15 residues. DNA for the CDR3: TGCAGCGTTGGTCCCCTGTCAGGAAACAACTATGGCTACACCTTC. Translated: CSVGPLSGNNYGYTF.

The V and J genes are TRBV7-2 and TRBJ1-2; 9 positions match TRBD1. The CDR3 loop spans 14 amino acids. J was trimmed by 8 bases and V by 5 bases; bases with no gene match: 9. CDR1 is SGHTA and CDR2 is FQGNSA in the germline V gene. CDR3 sequence reads: CASSRGQGGGGYTF. DNA for the CDR3: TGTGCCAGCAGCCGGGGACAGGGTGGTGGAGGCTACACCTTC.

A single count supports this clone. J is TRBJ2-1 and V is TRBV5-1; 11 nucleotides match TRBD2. The germline V gene encodes CDR1 SGHRS and CDR2 YFSETQ. With 1 base clipped from V and 5 bases from J, the junction kept 2 bases outside the gene matches. The CDR3 sequence is 15 residues long. The CDR3, as DNA: TGCGCCAGCAGCTTGACTAGCGGGGGCCACAATGAGCAGTTCTTC. Its protein product is CASSLTSGGHNEQFF.

The chain uses TRBV28 and TRBJ1-5, with D uncertain. Trimming removed 7 bases from V and 0 bases from J, with 13 bases in between. Germline V lookup: CDR1 MDHEN, CDR2 SYDVKM. CDR3 length equals 15 residues. CDR3 in amino acids: CASNSGSFSNQPQHF. Here the CDR3 DNA reads TGTGCCAGCAATTCCGGGTCGTTTAGCAATCAGCCCCAGCATTTT. Filled out from reference TRBV28 and TRBJ1-5, the complete variable domain reads DVKVTQSSRYLVKRTGEKVFLECVQDMDHENMFWYRQDPGLGLRLIYFSYDVKMKEKGDIPEGYSVSREKKERFSLILESASTNQTSMYLCASNSGSFSNQPQHFGDGTRLSIL.

The chain is built from TRBV11-2 and TRBJ2-1; D not resolved. Germline-derived CDR1 and CDR2 are SGHAT and FQNNGV. This CDR3 is built from 12 residues. The V end was cut by 5 bases, the J end by 7 bases, with 9 bases between. The CDR3 is CASSPIRNEQFF. CDR3 in DNA: TGTGCCAGCAGCCCTATCCGGAATGAGCAGTTCTTC.

V gene TRBV9 combines with J gene TRBJ1-2, with D tentatively TRBD1 (6 bases). Germline-derived CDR1 and CDR2 are SGDLS and YYNGEE. The CDR3 sequence is 15 residues long. V shed 3 bases and J shed 0 bases, with 12 bases lying between them. The CDR3 spells CASSEWDIPNYGYTF. Written as DNA, the CDR3 is TGTGCCAGCAGCGAATGGGACATTCCTAACTATGGCTACACCTTC.

The CDR3 here is CASSGRTGVQYGYTF. The CDR3 DNA follows: TGTGCCAGCAGTGGCCGGACAGGGGTTCAGTATGGCTACACCTTC. This chain uses TRBV2 with TRBJ1-2; 9 bases are a match to TRBD1. CDR3 length equals 15 residues. Germline lookup yields CDR1 SNHLY and CDR2 FYNNEI. V shed 4 bases, J shed 5 bases, and the junction held 8 bases outside the gene matches.

This chain links TRBV28 with TRBJ2-1, with 12 bases aligning to TRBD1. CDR3 length equals 16 residues. Germline-derived CDR1 and CDR2 are MDHEN and SYDVKM. V gave up 5 bases and J gave up 7 bases; unmatched junction bases: 9. This CDR3 reads CASSLLGTGGWNEQFF. The CDR3 bases are TGTGCCAGCAGTCTCTTAGGGACAGGGGGCTGGAATGAGCAGTTCTTC.

The J gene is TRBJ2-3, the V gene TRBV9, with 12 bases lining up with TRBD2. Germline V gene data show CDR1 as SGDLS and CDR2 as YYNGEE. V lost 4 bases to trimming and J lost 8 bases; unmatched junction nucleotides: 8. This CDR3 is built from 15 residues. Written as DNA, the CDR3 is TGTGCCAGCAGCCCTCAACTAGCGGGGGGCCTTACGCAGTATTTT. Amino acid sequence: CASSPQLAGGLTQYF.

This clone was observed a single time. V usage is TRBV30 and J usage is TRBJ1-2, with a possible D match to TRBD1 (6 bases). The V end lost 8 bases, the J end lost 1 base, and 23 bases lay between the germline ends. CDR1 GTSNPN and CDR2 SVGIG come from the germline V gene (reference sequence). The CDR3 has 16 residues. CDR3 nucleotide sequence: TGTGCCCAAATCGGAGGGGGACTACCAAGTAACTATGGCTACACCTTC. Protein sequence: CAQIGGGLPSNYGYTF. The complete variable domain, with remaining parts taken from reference TRBV30 and TRBJ1-2, reads SQTIHQWPATLVQPVGSPLSLECTVEGTSNPNLYWYRQAAGRGLQLLFYSVGIGQISSEVPQNLSASRPQDRQFILSSKKLLLSDSGFYLCAQIGGGLPSNYGYTFGSGTRLTVV.

The gene calls are TRBV6-5 and TRBJ1-6; 10 positions match TRBD1. The CDR3 is made up of 15 amino acids. Trimming cost V 6 bases and J 5 bases; bases outside gene matches: 4. Looked up from germline, CDR1 is MNHEY and CDR2 is SVGAGI. CDR3 loop: CASRGDRGNNSPLHF. Here the CDR3 DNA reads TGTGCCAGCAGGGGGGACAGGGGAAATAATTCACCCCTCCACTTT.

V and J are TRBV9 and TRBJ2-1, with D perhaps TRBD1 (6 bases). Trimming stripped 4 bases from V and 6 bases from J, with 11 bases between. The CDR3 contains 13 residues. Germline CDR1 and CDR2: SGDLS and YYNGEE. This CDR3 is CASSLQGGNEQFF. In DNA form, the CDR3 reads TGTGCCAGCAGCCTACAGGGTGGCAATGAGCAGTTCTTC.

The chain combines TRBV11-2 with TRBJ2-5, with 12 bases fitting TRBD2. The germline V gene has CDR1 SGHAT and CDR2 FQNNGV. Unmatched junction bases numbered 13, after V lost 6 bases and J lost 5 bases. This CDR3 has 17 residues. In DNA, the CDR3 is TGTGCCAGCAGAGCCGCTAGCGGGGGGGTTCGGAAGGAGACCCAGTACTTC. This gives the protein CASRAASGGVRKETQYF.

The chain employs TRBV18 and TRBJ1-6; 8 nucleotides match TRBD1. Germline CDR1 is KGHSH and CDR2 is LQKENI. The J segment lost 10 bases and the V segment lost 2 bases, leaving 13 bases of the junction unmatched. This CDR3 has 17 amino acids. CDR3 DNA sequence: TGTGCCAGCTCACCAACCGAGACAGGGGCTGGAGGATCACCCCTCCACTTT. Encoded protein: CASSPTETGAGGSPLHF.

The V call is TRBV29-1, the J call TRBJ1-2; no clear D gene. V lost 0 bases and J lost 4, with 12 bases in between. CDR1 and CDR2 from the germline V gene are SQVTM and ANQGSEA. The CDR3 sequence is 14 residues long. The CDR3 DNA reads as TGCAGCGTTGAAGATCGGAGGGCATTCTATGGCTACACCTTC. Translating gives CSVEDRRAFYGYTF.

This clone was recorded only once. V gene TRBV11-3 combines with J gene TRBJ2-5; 12 bases fit TRBD2. Trimming took 0 bases from V and 1 from J; bases not matched to a gene: 6. This CDR3 has 18 amino acids. Germline V gives CDR1 SGHNT, CDR2 YENEEA. DNA for the CDR3: TGTGCCAGCAGCTTAGAAGCGGGGACTAGCGGGCCCCAAGAGACCCAGTACTTC. It yields the protein CASSLEAGTSGPQETQYF.

The genes are TRBV3-1 (or the pseudogene TRBV3-2) and TRBJ1-3, with TRBD1 identical over 8 bases. CDR3 size: 19 residues. CDR1 LGHDT and CDR2 YNNKEL come from the germline V gene (reference sequence). V lost 0 bases, J lost 1 base, and 11 bases stayed unmatched. CDR3 residues: CASSQETRTGRRSGNTIYF. The CDR3 DNA reads TGTGCCAGCAGCCAAGAAACCCGGACAGGGCGGAGATCTGGAAACACCATATATTTT.

The table lists this clone with a count of one. J is TRBJ1-5 and V is TRBV6-5; 8 positions match TRBD1. The trim removed 3 bases at V and 6 bases at J, leaving 7 bases unmatched. CDR1 MNHEY and CDR2 SVGAGI come from the germline V gene. CDR3 length: 15 residues. DNA of the CDR3: TGTGCCAGCAGTTATGGTGCAGGGGGCATTCAGCCCCAGCATTTT. Encoded protein: CASSYGAGGIQPQHF.

This chain uses TRBV19 with TRBJ2-1; D gene ambiguous. Germline CDR1 LNHDA, CDR2 SQIVND (reference sequence). The CDR3 has 12 amino acids. V lost 5 bases and J 10 bases, leaving 12 bases between the germline ends. CDR3 nucleotide sequence: TGTGCCAGTAGTCAACGCCTGACAGAGCAGTTCTTC. Translation: CASSQRLTEQFF. The full variable domain, rest sourced from reference TRBV19 and TRBJ2-1, is DGGITQSPKYLFRKEGQNVTLSCEQNLNHDAMYWYRQDPGQGLRLIYYSQIVNDFQKGDIAEGYSVSREKKESFPLTVTSAQKNPTAFYLCASSQRLTEQFFGPGTRLTVL.

The chain links TRBV9 to TRBJ1-1, with no clear D. CDR3 size: 12 residues. CDR1 is SGDLS, CDR2 YYNGEE, per germline. V dropped 4 bases and J dropped 4 bases, with 8 bases sitting between them. CDR3 amino acids: CASSPSGTEAFF. CDR3 bases: TGTGCCAGCAGCCCTTCCGGCACTGAAGCTTTCTTT.

This sequence joins TRBV2 and TRBJ1-2, with TRBD1 matching 9 bases. Germline V CDR1 and CDR2: SNHLY, FYNNEI. J gave up 3 bases and V 6 bases, and 11 bases lay outside the gene matches. CDR3 length: 16 amino acids. CDR3 bases: TGTGCCAGCAGGGACAAGGACAGGGGACTATACTATGGCTACACCTTC. It translates to CASRDKDRGLYYGYTF.